The following is a T cell receptor (beta chain) sequence with its context. Source study methods: Nucleated cell counts were estimated from reference gene primer amplification. Here immunoSEQ multiplex PCR was the method, and the copy in TCRdb shows in-frame clones only, minus some. D and trimming come from the DNA, and the V and J calls and clone size come from that table. The sample holds some 150,000 clones, about 85% seen once. The sample belongs to a study of blood T cell repertoires in COVID-19. The wider study: Specimens from acute and convalescent COVID-19 originated in the United States, Italy and Spain. Sample material is recorded as cDNA or gDNA derived from T cells, B-cell-depleted T cells, or PBMCs.

Looked up from germline, CDR1 is SGHRS and CDR2 is YFSETQ. Trimming removed 0 bases from V and 4 bases from J, with 11 bases in between. The CDR3 contains 16 residues. V gene TRBV5-1 combines with J gene TRBJ1-6, with D perhaps matching TRBD1 (5 bases). Sequencing was done on a sample of peripheral blood. The origin of this receptor is a human donor with acute or convalescent COVID-19. The donor label of this sample is uncertain. The CDR3 is CASSLVRVSYNSPLHF. Here the CDR3 DNA reads TGCGCCAGCAGCTTGGTCAGGGTCTCGTATAATTCACCCCTCCACTTT. Drawing the rest from reference TRBV5-1 and TRBJ1-6, the complete variable domain is KAGVTQTPRYLIKTRGQQVTLSCSPISGHRSVSWYQQTPGQGLQFLFEYFSETQRNKGNFPGRFSGRQFSNSRSEMNVSTLELGDSALYLCASSLVRVSYNSPLHFGNGTRLTVT.